One sample yielded the 5 T cell receptor beta chains listed below, sequenced in a study of T cell responses to AZD1222 COVID-19 vaccine. Measured with immunoSEQ multiplex PCR; TCRdb has only the in-frame clones, and not every one. The sample has around 110,000 clones, approximately 85% seen once. The sequencing used peripheral blood, collected on day 0 of MenACWY control vaccination. These receptors originate from an adult in good health.

J is TRBJ2-3 and V is TRBV24-1, with a possible D match to TRBD1 (5 bases). The V gene's germline CDR1 is KGHDR and CDR2 SFDVKD. Trimming cost V 5 bases and J 6 bases, with 11 bases left between them. This CDR3 has 13 residues. The CDR3 loop reads CATSGQGTDTQYF. CDR3 in DNA: TGTGCCACCAGTGGTCAGGGTACCGATACGCAGTATTTT.

A few counts support this clone. The V gene is TRBV12-5, the J gene TRBJ2-1; 8 nucleotides line up with TRBD2. The V segment lost 0 bases and the J segment 6 bases; nucleotides outside the gene matches: 7. The CDR3 loop spans 16 amino acids. Looked up from germline, CDR1 is LGHNT and CDR2 is FRNRAP. The CDR3 region is CASGLVGGGILNEQFF. The CDR3 coding sequence is TGTGCTAGTGGTTTGGTGGGCGGGGGGATCCTCAATGAGCAGTTCTTC.

The chain is built from TRBV7-2 and TRBJ2-3, with D maybe TRBD2 (6 bases). The germline CDR1 and CDR2 sequences are SGHTA and FQGNSA. CDR3 length: 15 residues. The V end was cut by 6 bases, the J end by 0 bases, with 13 bases between. In nucleotides, the CDR3 is TGTGCCAGCAGTATGCGGGGTACTAGCACAGATACGCAGTATTTT. Residues: CASSMRGTSTDTQYF.

The chain links TRBV5-1 to TRBJ1-3; D remains unclear. Per germline, CDR1 SGHRS and CDR2 YFSETQ. CDR3 size: 16 residues. V lost 0 bases, J lost 0 bases, and 10 bases lay in between. The CDR3 sequence is CASSLGGLRSGNTIYF. In nucleotides, the CDR3 is TGCGCCAGCAGCTTGGGTGGACTTCGCTCTGGAAACACCATATATTTT.

DNA for the CDR3: TGTGCCAGCTCATATTCCGGGACAGGGAGCTCCTACGAGCAGTACTTC. Amino acid sequence: CASSYSGTGSSYEQYF. The chain links TRBV18 to TRBJ2-7, with TRBD1 matching over 9 bases. Trimming at V came to 5 bases and at J to 0 bases, leaving 8 bases not matched to a gene. Germline V gene data show CDR1 as KGHSH and CDR2 as LQKENI. This CDR3 spans 16 amino acids.